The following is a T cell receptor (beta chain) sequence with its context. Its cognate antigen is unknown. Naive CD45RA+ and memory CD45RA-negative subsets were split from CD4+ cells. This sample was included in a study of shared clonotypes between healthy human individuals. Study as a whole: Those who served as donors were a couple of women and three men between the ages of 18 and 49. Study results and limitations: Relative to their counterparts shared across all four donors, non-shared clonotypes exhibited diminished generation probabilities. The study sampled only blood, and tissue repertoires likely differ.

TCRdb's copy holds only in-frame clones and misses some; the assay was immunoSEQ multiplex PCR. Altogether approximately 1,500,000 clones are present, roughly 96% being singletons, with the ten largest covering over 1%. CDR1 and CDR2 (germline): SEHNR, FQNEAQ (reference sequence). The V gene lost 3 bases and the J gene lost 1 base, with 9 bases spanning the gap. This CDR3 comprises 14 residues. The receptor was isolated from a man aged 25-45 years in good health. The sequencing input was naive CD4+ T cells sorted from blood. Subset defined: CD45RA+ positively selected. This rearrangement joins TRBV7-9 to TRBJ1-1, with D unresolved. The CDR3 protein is CASSFEWPNTEAFF. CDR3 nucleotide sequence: TGTGCCAGCAGCTTTGAGTGGCCGAACACTGAAGCTTTCTTT.